This T cell receptor (beta chain) was recorded in a study of cytomegalovirus exposure and HLA in healthy donors. Germline V gene data show CDR1 as LGHNA and CDR2 as YSLEER. This CDR3 comprises 14 residues. V gave up 2 bases and J gave up 8 bases, with 12 bases separating them. This PCR relied on a set of 60 Vbeta primers and 13 Jbeta primers. The protocol was immunoSEQ multiplex PCR, while the TCRdb copy is restricted to in-frame clones and leaves out a portion. The sample holds fewer than 150,000 clones, nearly 80% seen once. What was sequenced was PBMCs. The sequence derives from a male donor in good health and CMV-seronegative. The chain combines TRBV4-3 with TRBJ1-4; D is unclear. As DNA, the CDR3 is TGCGCCAGCAGCCAATCCGGCGGAGACGAAAAACTGTTTTTT. Amino acid sequence: CASSQSGGDEKLFF.